Below, 11 T cell receptor beta chains from the same sample are listed, as sequenced in a study of beta chain features in type 1 diabetes. Isolated RNA was reverse transcribed in full, so expressed TCRB transcripts were sequenced. This table comes from immunoSEQ multiplex PCR, and its TCRdb copy is limited to in-frame clones, with some not included. This sample has hundreds of thousands of clones, with 11% to 15% found just once. Sequencing used naive CD4+ T cells from blood. The receptors were gathered from a middle-aged woman in good health.

The chain recombines TRBV10-1 with TRBJ1-1, with a tentative D call TRBD1 (6 bases). Trimming took off 4 bases at V and 2 bases at J, with 8 bases between the two ends. The CDR3 spans 13 residues. From germline, CDR1 is WNHNN and CDR2 SYGVQD (reference sequence). As DNA, the CDR3 is TGCGCCAGCAGTGGACAGGTCAACACTGAAGCTTTCTTT. Residues: CASSGQVNTEAFF.

This clone has a handful of counts. Different DNA sequences within this sample yield the same CDR3. The chain is built from TRBV6-5 and TRBJ1-2; 7 bases agree with TRBD1. Germline trimming cut 3 bases from V and 4 bases from J; bases unmatched to any gene: 2. This CDR3 is 13 amino acids long. Germline values: CDR1 MNHEY, CDR2 SVGAGI. CDR3 in amino acids: CASSYRDSYGYTF. Written as DNA, the CDR3 is TGTGCCAGCAGTTATAGGGACAGCTATGGCTACACCTTC.

The V gene is TRBV5-4, the J gene TRBJ2-2; the match to TRBD1 covers 8 bases. Trimming removed 0 bases from V and 6 bases from J; junction bases left unmatched: 4. CDR1 is SGHNT and CDR2 is YYREEE in the germline V gene (reference sequence). This CDR3 spans 15 amino acids. CDR3 protein: CASSLETGGSGELFF. The CDR3 coding sequence is TGTGCCAGCAGCTTGGAAACAGGGGGTTCCGGGGAGCTGTTTTTT.

This CDR3 is CASSLSGTGELFF. CDR3 nucleotides: TGTGCCAGCAGCTTATCCGGGACCGGGGAGCTGTTTTTT. This rearrangement joins TRBV7-9 to TRBJ2-2; no clear D. CDR1 is SEHNR and CDR2 is FQNEAQ in the germline V gene (reference sequence). Trimming left V 2 bases short and J 5 bases short, with 6 bases between. CDR3 length: 13 residues.

This chain connects TRBV18 to TRBJ2-7; a possible D gene is TRBD1 (5 bases). Germline assignment: CDR1 KGHSH and CDR2 LQKENI. The V end was cut by 5 bases, the J end by 4 bases, with 21 bases between. This CDR3 contains 16 residues. This chain's CDR3 is CASSESDGHNGYEQYF. CDR3 nucleotide sequence: TGTGCCAGCTCAGAGTCCGACGGACATAACGGATACGAGCAGTACTTC.

This chain uses TRBV4-1 with TRBJ1-2; tentative D call: TRBD1 (6 bases). The V gene lost 0 bases and the J gene lost 1 base, with 21 bases spanning the gap. The CDR3 has 19 amino acids. Per germline, CDR1 MGHRA and CDR2 YSYEKL. This chain's CDR3 is CASSQEDMPGDGFNYGYTF. For the CDR3, the DNA is TGCGCCAGCAGCCAAGAGGATATGCCAGGGGACGGATTTAACTATGGCTACACCTTC.

The chain joins TRBV7-6 to TRBJ1-4; maybe TRBD1 (5 bases). CDR3 length: 14 amino acids. Per germline, CDR1 SGHVS and CDR2 FNYEAQ. Trimming took off 4 bases at V and 6 bases at J, with 12 bases between the two ends. The CDR3 DNA is TGTGCCAGCAGCTACCACCGGGACTATGAAAAACTGTTTTTT. It yields the protein CASSYHRDYEKLFF. Looking up the rest from reference TRBV7-6 and TRBJ1-4 gives the full variable domain: GAGVSQSPRYKVTKRGQDVALRCDPISGHVSLYWYRQALGQGPEFLTYFNYEAQQDKSGLPNDRFSAERPEGSISTLTIQRTEQRDSAMYRCASSYHRDYEKLFFGSGTQLSVL.

This clone showed up just once. This chain's CDR3 is CASSHTGPNEQFF. DNA for the CDR3: TGCGCCAGCAGCCATACAGGGCCCAATGAGCAGTTCTTC. The chain has TRBV4-1 and TRBJ2-1; D perhaps matches TRBD1 (6 bases). CDR3 size: 13 residues. V was trimmed by 3 bases and J by 6 bases, leaving 9 bases between them. Per the germline V gene, CDR1 is MGHRA and CDR2 is YSYEKL.

The chain employs TRBV27 and TRBJ2-4; 10 bases align to TRBD1. The germline gives CDR1 MNHEY, CDR2 SMNVEV (reference sequence). Trimming cost V 5 bases and J 2 bases; bases outside gene matches: 6. The CDR3 covers 16 residues. The CDR3 bases are TGTGCCAGCAGTACAGGACAGGGGGGGACCAAAAACATTCAGTACTTC. Encoded protein: CASSTGQGGTKNIQYF.

The rearrangement joins TRBV18 to TRBJ1-1; TRBD1 matches at 10 bases. The germline CDR1 and CDR2 sequences are KGHSH and LQKENI. The junction had 11 bases not matched to a gene; V was cut back by 1 base and J by 3 bases. The CDR3 runs to 18 residues. The CDR3 sequence is CASSPLSLGQGVDTEAFF. The CDR3 DNA sequence: TGTGCCAGCTCACCACTTTCCCTCGGACAGGGGGTTGACACTGAAGCTTTCTTT.

There are a few counts of this clone. The chain joins TRBV18 to TRBJ2-3; a weak D match, TRBD2 (7 bases). Looked up from germline, CDR1 is KGHSH and CDR2 is LQKENI. There are 16 residues in the CDR3. Trimming pared 1 base from V and 4 bases from J, leaving 15 bases between. Written as DNA, the CDR3 is TGTGCCAGCTCACCACGCCAACGGGGGGCCGCAGATACGCAGTATTTT. Amino acids: CASSPRQRGAADTQYF.